The 19 T cell receptor beta chains reported below all come from one sample, sequenced in a study of T cell responses to AZD1222 COVID-19 vaccine. The data were produced by immunoSEQ multiplex PCR, yet TCRdb's version contains in-frame clones alone and is incomplete. The sample includes just over 150,000 clones, 80% to 90% seen only once; the top ten take roughly a tenth. The sequenced sample was peripheral blood, obtained 28 days after the second AZD1222 dose. Source of these receptors: an adult who received the AZD1222 COVID-19 vaccine.

The chain combines TRBV29-1 with TRBJ2-2; D unclear. Germline CDR1 reads SQVTM; CDR2 reads ANQGSEA. The CDR3 contains 15 residues. V was trimmed by 4 bases and J by 1 base, leaving 13 bases between them. The CDR3 spells CSVGAFGLNTGELFF. Written as DNA, the CDR3 is TGCAGCGTTGGGGCTTTCGGGCTGAACACCGGGGAGCTGTTTTTT.

J is TRBJ1-5 and V is TRBV6-1; D unclear. CDR1 MNHNS and CDR2 SASEGT come from the germline V gene. Deletions cut 1 base from V and 9 bases from J, with 16 bases between. The CDR3 length is 15 residues. CDR3 protein: CASSEDSGVPGPQHF. The CDR3, as DNA: TGTGCCAGCAGTGAAGATTCCGGGGTCCCTGGGCCCCAGCATTTT.

The table lists this clone with a count of one. The chain carries TRBV5-1 and TRBJ2-3; D perhaps matches TRBD2 (6 bases). V gave up 5 bases and J gave up 1 base, with 11 bases separating them. The germline CDR1 and CDR2 sequences are SGHRS and YFSETQ. The CDR3 spans 14 residues. The CDR3 sequence is CASRGTLGTDTQYF. The CDR3 DNA follows: TGCGCCAGCAGAGGGACTCTAGGCACAGATACGCAGTATTTT.

This chain links TRBV18 with TRBJ2-1; D remains ambiguous. Germline values: CDR1 KGHSH, CDR2 LQKENI. Trimming removed 3 bases at V and 8 bases at J, with 11 bases between. CDR3 length: 13 amino acids. CDR3 loop: CASSPLHGDEQFF. The CDR3 DNA reads as TGTGCCAGCTCACCCCTCCACGGCGATGAGCAGTTCTTC.

Comment on this clone: This specimen includes other DNA sequences encoding the same CDR3. This chain's CDR3 is CASGGGRETQYF. The CDR3 DNA is TGTGCCAGCGGGGGGGGCAGGGAGACCCAGTACTTC. V is TRBV7-2 and J is TRBJ2-5; D may be TRBD2 (7 bases). V was shortened by 8 bases and J by 5 bases, with 12 bases between the two germline ends. Germline CDR1 SGHTA, CDR2 FQGNSA. The CDR3 runs 12 residues.

The rearrangement joins TRBV19 to TRBJ1-5, with D maybe TRBD1 (6 bases). V gave up 10 bases and J gave up 5 bases, with 18 bases separating them. The CDR3 loop spans 14 amino acids. The germline V gene encodes CDR1 LNHDA and CDR2 SQIVND (reference sequence). The CDR3 is CATSRRGADQPQHF. CDR3 nucleotide sequence: TGTGCCACATCTCGGCGGGGGGCGGATCAGCCCCAGCATTTT.

This clone has only a few counts. The chain employs TRBV7-2 and TRBJ2-7; TRBD2 agrees at 9 bases. CDR1 and CDR2 (germline): SGHTA, FQGNSA. The CDR3 contains 16 residues. The V and J ends lost 2 bases and 0 bases, in that order; junction bases with no gene match: 5. CDR3 in DNA: TGTGCCAGCAGCTTATTGGGTAGCGGGAGCTCCTACGAGCAGTACTTC. It codes for CASSLLGSGSSYEQYF.

This chain joins TRBV2 and TRBJ1-2; 7 bases are shared with TRBD1. J gave up 8 bases and V 6 bases, and 12 bases lay outside the gene matches. CDR3 length: 14 amino acids. The germline gives CDR1 SNHLY, CDR2 FYNNEI. Written as DNA, the CDR3 is TGTGCCAGCAGCCTTATCCGGGACAGCGAGGGCTACACCTTC. Translating it yields CASSLIRDSEGYTF. The full variable domain, with the rest looked up from reference TRBV2 and TRBJ1-2, is EPEVTQTPSHQVTQMGQEVILRCVPISNHLYFYWYRQILGQKVEFLVSFYNNEISEKSEIFDDQFSVERPDGSNFTLKIRSTKLEDSAMYFCASSLIRDSEGYTFGSGTRLTVV.

This clone appeared a single time. This clone may be a read error of a much larger clone one base away. The chain has TRBV7-9 and TRBJ2-2, with no clear D. V lost 1 base to trimming and J lost 5 bases, with 14 bases between them. Germline values: CDR1 SEHNR, CDR2 FQNEAQ (reference sequence). This CDR3 region has 16 residues. The DNA of the CDR3 is TGTGCCAGCAGCTTAGGGCCCCGGCCACTTACCGGGGAGCTGTTTTTT. Translating gives CASSLGPRPLTGELFF.

As for this clone: Germline is not matched at one junction end, which may reflect a read error. The chain joins TRBV3-1 (or the pseudogene TRBV3-2) to TRBJ2-1; perhaps TRBD2 as D (5 bases). The germline V gene has CDR1 LGHDT and CDR2 YNNKEL (reference sequence). This CDR3 comprises 11 residues. The CDR3 reads CASSPGLPLIF. Here the CDR3 DNA reads TGTGCCAGCAGCCCCGGACTCCCTCTGATCTTC.

This clone came up a few times. This sequence joins TRBV11-3 and TRBJ2-3; 7 bases match TRBD2. V shed 9 bases, J shed 7 bases, and the junction held 10 bases outside the gene matches. Germline-derived CDR1 and CDR2 are SGHNT and YENEEA. This CDR3 has 13 amino acids. Here the CDR3 reads CASGTGEGNTQYF. CDR3 sequence (DNA): TGTGCCAGTGGGACTGGGGAGGGAAATACGCAGTATTTT. The full variable domain, its missing parts supplied by reference TRBV11-3 and TRBJ2-3, is EAGVVQSPRYKIIEKKQPVAFWCNPISGHNTLYWYLQNLGQGPELLIRYENEEAVDDSQLPKDRFSAERLKGVDSTLKIQPAELGDSAVYLCASGTGEGNTQYFGPGTRLTVL.

This clone has just one count. The chain uses TRBV28 and TRBJ1-5; D remains unclear. CDR3 length: 13 residues. The V gene lost 6 bases and the J gene lost 3 bases, with 9 bases spanning the gap. Germline CDR1 is MDHEN and CDR2 is SYDVKM. The CDR3 region is CASSPTLNQPQHF. CDR3 sequence (DNA): TGTGCCAGCAGCCCAACACTCAATCAGCCCCAGCATTTT.

The CDR3 DNA reads TGTGCCAGCAGCGTAGCTGACAGGGAAGCTTTCTTT. Amino acid sequence: CASSVADREAFF. The chain carries TRBV9 and TRBJ1-1; tentatively, D is TRBD1 (6 bases). Trimming removed 0 bases from V and 8 bases from J, with 8 bases in between. The CDR3 is 12 residues long. CDR1 and CDR2 (germline): SGDLS, YYNGEE.

V and J are TRBV11-2 and TRBJ2-1, with TRBD1 as a possible D gene (5 bases). From germline, CDR1 is SGHAT and CDR2 FQNNGV. V dropped 1 base and J dropped 7 bases, with 14 bases sitting between them. CDR3 length: 15 amino acids. The CDR3 here is CASSLGSPGLNEQFF. Here the CDR3 DNA reads TGTGCCAGCAGCTTAGGATCCCCAGGGTTGAATGAGCAGTTCTTC. The variable domain in full, with the rest retrieved from reference TRBV11-2 and TRBJ2-1, is EAGVAQSPRYKIIEKRQSVAFWCNPISGHATLYWYQQILGQGPKLLIQFQNNGVVDDSQLPKDRFSAERLKGVDSTLKIQPAKLEDSAVYLCASSLGSPGLNEQFFGPGTRLTVL.

The V call is TRBV10-3, the J call TRBJ1-5; the match to TRBD1 covers 7 bases. Germline CDR1 reads ENHRY; CDR2 reads SYGVKD. CDR3 size: 12 residues. V lost 10 bases and J lost 5; bases outside the gene matches: 5. The CDR3 nucleotides read TGTGCCACCCGACAGGGTGATCAGCCCCAGCATTTT. Translated: CATRQGDQPQHF.

The table lists this clone with a count of one. The chain employs TRBV6-5 and TRBJ1-4, with unresolved D. CDR1 and CDR2 (germline): MNHEY, SVGAGI. This CDR3 is 16 amino acids long. With 0 bases removed from V and 5 bases from J, the gap between germline ends came to 13 bases. This chain's CDR3 is CASSYSGLGGNEKLFF. CDR3 bases: TGTGCCAGCAGTTACTCGGGCCTAGGAGGAAATGAAAAACTGTTTTTT.

The V gene is TRBV19, the J gene TRBJ2-7; 7 nucleotides agree with TRBD1. The CDR3 contains 15 residues. After removal of 3 bases from V and 3 bases from J, the junction contained 8 bases not matched to a gene. Germline V CDR1 and CDR2: LNHDA, SQIVND (reference sequence). The CDR3 DNA sequence: TGTGCCAGTAGTATTGGGACAGTGGGAGACTACGAGCAGTACTTC. Its translation: CASSIGTVGDYEQYF.

The chain uses TRBV30 and TRBJ1-3, with 9 bases aligning to TRBD1. CDR3 length: 14 residues. Germline V gene sequence: CDR1 GTSNPN, CDR2 SVGIG (reference sequence). V lost 5 bases, J lost 0 bases, and 2 bases stayed unmatched. The CDR3 is CAWGTGLSGNTIYF. DNA for the CDR3: TGTGCCTGGGGGACAGGGCTCTCTGGAAACACCATATATTTT.

CDR3 sequence reads: CASSESGTGSYEQYF. For the CDR3, the DNA is TGTGCCAGCAGTGAATCGGGCACCGGTAGCTACGAGCAGTACTTC. The chain has TRBV6-1 and TRBJ2-7; the D is unclear. The V and J ends lost 2 bases and 3 bases respectively, with 14 bases between them. This CDR3 is built from 15 residues. The germline CDR1 and CDR2 sequences are MNHNS and SASEGT.